This is a list of T cell receptor gamma chains from one sample in a study of Vδ1+ human thymocytes. TCRdb re-identified clones in the multiplex PCR reads via CATT. The table includes 25,000 to 35,000 gamma-chain clones, about a fifth detected once. The specimen was Vdelta1+ gamma-delta thymocytes from the thymus. The receptors stem from a boy in the first two years of life who had congenital heart surgery. Each CDR3 is given with its conserved first and last residue. Some rows have no size entry. The others give once, few or many, or a class for an expanded clone.

v_call	j_call	clone_size	cdr3_length	cdr3_nt	cdr3_aa
TRGV2	TRGJP1	-	20	TGTGCCACCTGGGACGGGCCCGCCGGACCTCAATGTACCACTGGTTGGTTCAAGATATTT	CATWDGPAGPQCTTGWFKIF
TRGV9	TRGJ1/TRGJ2	-	13	TGTGCCTTGTGGGAGGTGCGTCGTTATAAGAAACTCTTT	CALWEVRRYKKLF
TRGV9	TRGJ1/TRGJ2	-	13	TGTGCCTTGTGGGAGGTGTGTGATTATAAGAAACTCTTT	CALWEVCDYKKLF
TRGV5	TRGJ1/TRGJ2	-	14	TGTGCCACCTGGGACAGACCAAATTATTATAAGAAACTCTTT	CATWDRPNYYKKLF
TRGV4	TRGJ1/TRGJ2	few	14	TGTGCCACCTGGGATTTCGCATACAGGTATAAGAAACTCTTT	CATWDFAYRYKKLF
TRGV9	TRGJ1/TRGJ2	few	12	TGTGCCTTGTGGGAGACCCTCTATAAGAAACTCTTT	CALWETLYKKLF
TRGV2	TRGJ1/TRGJ2	-	14	TGTGCCACCTGGGACGGAGCGCCGTGGTATAAGAAACTCTTT	CATWDGAPWYKKLF
TRGV9	TRGJ1/TRGJ2	few	13	TGTGCCTTGTGGGTTGGCAATTCGAGGAAGAAACTCTTT	CALWVGNSRKKLF
TRGV2	TRGJP1	few	14	TGTGCCACCTGGGACGGGCTAACTGGTTGGTTCAAGATATTT	CATWDGLTGWFKIF
TRGV4	TRGJ1/TRGJ2	medium-sized	12	TGTGCCACCTGGGATGGGTATTATAAGAAACTCTTT	CATWDGYYKKLF
TRGV9	TRGJ1/TRGJ2	few	12	TGTGCCTTGTGGGAGGTGCTGGGTAAGAAACTCTTT	CALWEVLGKKLF
TRGV4	TRGJ1/TRGJ2	-	14	TGTGCCACCTGGGATGAGCCCGTTTATTATAAGAAACTCTTT	CATWDEPVYYKKLF
TRGV9	TRGJ1/TRGJ2	few	15	TGTGCCTTGTGGGAGCCGAGATGGAATTATTATAAGAAACTCTTT	CALWEPRWNYYKKLF
TRGV9	TRGJ1/TRGJ2	-	12	TGTGCCTTGTGGCTGAATTATTATAAGAAGCTCTTT	CALWLNYYKKLF
TRGV2	TRGJP2	few	13	TGTGCCACCTGGGACGGGCGCAGATGGATCAAGACGTTT	CATWDGRRWIKTF
TRGV8	TRGJ1/TRGJ2	-	14	TGTGCCACCTGGGATAGTTGCCATTATTATAAGAAACTCTTT	CATWDSCHYYKKLF
TRGV8	TRGJ1/TRGJ2	few	13	TGTGCCACCTGGGATACGGTTTATTATAAGAAACTCTTT	CATWDTVYYKKLF
TRGV9	TRGJ1/TRGJ2	-	14	TGTGCCTTGTGGGAGGTGTCGGGAAAAAGGAAGAAACTCTTT	CALWEVSGKRKKLF
TRGV9	TRGJP	-	16	TGTGCCTTGTGGGATGAGTCAGGTACCACTGGTTGGTTCAAGGTATTT	CALWDESGTTGWFKVF
TRGV3	TRGJ1/TRGJ2	-	16	TGTGCCACCTGGGACAGGCCAAATCCCTGGGCTTATAAGAAACTCTTC	CATWDRPNPWAYKKLF
TRGV3	TRGJ1/TRGJ2	-	16	TGTGCCACCTGGGACATCGGACAGTCCCCATATTATAAGAAACTCTTT	CATWDIGQSPYYKKLF
TRGV9	TRGJ1/TRGJ2	-	15	TGTGCCTTGTGGGAGGTGCCCTCGAATTATTATAAGAAGCTCTTT	CALWEVPSNYYKKLF
TRGV5	TRGJP2	few	14	TGTGCCACCTGGGACAGCTTTCATGATTGGACCAAGACGTTT	CATWDSFHDWTKTF
TRGV3	TRGJ1/TRGJ2	-	11	TGTGCCACCTGGGACCAGATTGGGAAACTCTTT	CATWDQIGKLF
TRGV4	TRGJP2	few	17	TGTGCCACCTGGGAGGGATTATGTGATAGTAGTGATTGGATCAAGACGTTT	CATWEGLCDSSDWIKTF
TRGV5	TRGJP2	few	18	TGTGCCACCTGGGACCGGGCTTTCGGGTATAGTAGTGATTGGATCAAGACGTTT	CATWDRAFGYSSDWIKTF
TRGV3	TRGJP2	-	15	TGTGCCACCTGGGACAGACCTTGGGGGGTTTGGATCAAGACGTTT	CATWDRPWGVWIKTF
TRGV5	TRGJ1/TRGJ2	few	10	TGTGCCACCTGGGACAGCTCTAAGCTCTTT	CATWDSSKLF
TRGV9	TRGJP	-	16	TGTGCCTTGTGGGAGGTATTCTGGTTGGGCAAAAAAATCAAGGTATTT	CALWEVFWLGKKIKVF
TRGV5	TRGJ1/TRGJ2	-	14	TGTGCCACCTGGGAACTATCGGTCCATTATAAGAAACTCTTT	CATWELSVHYKKLF
TRGV3	TRGJ1/TRGJ2	-	10	TGTGCCACCTGGGACGTTGAGAAACTCTTT	CATWDVEKLF
TRGV9	TRGJ1/TRGJ2	few	14	TGTGCCTTGTGGGAGGTGCAGAGTTATTATAAGAAACTCTTT	CALWEVQSYYKKLF
TRGV5	TRGJ1/TRGJ2	-	13	TGTGCCACCTGGGGGGAGAATTATTATAAGAAACTCTTT	CATWGENYYKKLF
TRGV3	TRGJP1	-	15	TGTGCCACCTGGGACAGGCATTTTCAGGGTTGGTTCAAGATATTT	CATWDRHFQGWFKIF
TRGV2	TRGJ1/TRGJ2	few	14	TGTGCCACCTGGGACGGACGAGTTTATTATAAGAAACTCTTT	CATWDGRVYYKKLF
TRGV2	TRGJP2	-	14	TGTGCCACCTGGGACGCCAGTAGTGATTGGATCAAGACGTTT	CATWDASSDWIKTF
TRGV2	TRGJ1/TRGJ2	few	15	TGTGCCACCTGGGACGGGCCGGATAGTTATTATAAGAAACTCTTT	CATWDGPDSYYKKLF
TRGV3	TRGJ1/TRGJ2	-	14	TGTGCCACCTGGGACAGCCGGGGTTATTATAAGAAACTCTTT	CATWDSRGYYKKLF
TRGV5	TRGJP2	-	15	TGTGCCACCTGGGACAGATCGAGTAGTGATTGGATCAAGACGTTT	CATWDRSSSDWIKTF
TRGV9	TRGJ1/TRGJ2	few	11	TGTGCCTCGTTGGGTTATTATAAGAAACTCTTT	CASLGYYKKLF
TRGV5	TRGJ1/TRGJ2	-	14	TGTGCCGCCTGGGACAGGCGCGGATATTATAAGAAACTCTTT	CAAWDRRGYYKKLF
TRGV9	TRGJ1/TRGJ2	-	14	TGTGCCTTGTGGGAGCCCTCGAATTATTATAAGAAACTCTTT	CALWEPSNYYKKLF
TRGV3	TRGJ1/TRGJ2	few	9	TGTGCCTCCGTCATCAAGAAACTCTTT	CASVIKKLF
TRGV5	TRGJ1/TRGJ2	-	12	TGTGCCACCTGGGACAGGTCGTCGGGGAAACTCTTT	CATWDRSSGKLF
TRGV5	TRGJ1/TRGJ2	few	12	TGTGCCACCTGGGACAGGAACAAGGTGAAACTCTTT	CATWDRNKVKLF
TRGV5	TRGJ1/TRGJ2	-	14	TGTGCCACCTGGGACAAGACTTTAGGTTATAAGAAACTCTTT	CATWDKTLGYKKLF
TRGV3	TRGJ1/TRGJ2	-	14	TGTGCCACCTGGGACGGGTGGTTTTATTATAAGAAACTCTTT	CATWDGWFYYKKLF